This T cell receptor beta chain was profiled in a study of low-dose radiotherapy and immunotherapy resistance in tumors. Study at large: Aspirin was taken orally at 300 mg daily by patients, and this continued for four cycles from cycle 1 day 1.

The sample's time point: after trial treatment. As to treatment: LDRT plus nivolumab, ipilimumab, low-dose cyclophosphamide and aspirin (RACIN trial). Each eligible patient had an advanced solid tumor, and these tumors lacked tumor-infiltrating lymphocytes. Per the germline V gene, CDR1 is SGHRS and CDR2 is YFSETQ. The CDR3 is made up of 15 amino acids. Trimming removed 2 bases from V and 0 bases from J, with 9 bases in between. The authors amplified TCRs for about 20 PCR cycles with a constant-region primer and a V-primer adapter. TCRdb re-analysed the reads in MiXCR, keeping a single row per CDR3 protein. Among roughly 50,000 distinct CDR3 sequences listed, roughly 33% were seen once.

The material sequenced was PBMCs, taken after low-dose radiotherapy plus immunotherapy. V usage is TRBV5-1 and J usage is TRBJ2-1; no definite D call. The TCR was taken from a male donor with rectosigmoid adenocarcinoma. The CDR3: CASSFRVGSYNEQFF. CDR3 DNA: TGCGCCAGCAGCTTTAGGGTGGGCTCCTACAATGAGCAGTTCTTC.